A selection of T cell receptor beta chains follows, all from one sample in a study of PD-1 blockade in classical Hodgkin lymphoma. Using immunoSEQ multiplex PCR, the repertoire was profiled, and TCRdb retains in-frame clones only, with some absent. Here the sample spans almost 20,000 clones, around four fifths being singletons. The sequencing used CD4+ T cells from blood, collected before the fourth cycle of nivolumab. These receptors originate from a human donor with classical Hodgkin lymphoma. Each CDR3 is given with its conserved first and last residue. A D gene is named only where the DNA matches it firmly. The listing skips clone size in some rows; elsewhere it reads once, few, many or a size class.

clone size: .; V gene: TRBV6-5; J gene: TRBJ2-3; D gene: .; CDR3 DNA: TGTGCCAGCACGGAGGGAGATACGCAGTATTTT; CDR3 protein: CASTEGDTQYF
clone size: .; V gene: TRBV7-8; J gene: TRBJ2-5; D gene: .; CDR3 DNA: TGTGCCAGCAGCCAGAGCGTCTCTACAGGGACCCAGTACTTC; CDR3 protein: CASSQSVSTGTQYF
clone size: .; V gene: TRBV11-3; J gene: TRBJ2-7; D gene: .; CDR3 DNA: TGTGCCAGCAGCTTAGATGGTTCAGGGGCCTACGAGCAGTACTTC; CDR3 protein: CASSLDGSGAYEQYF
clone size: .; V gene: TRBV5-4; J gene: TRBJ2-1; D gene: TRBD2; CDR3 DNA: TGTGCCAGCAGCTCACCCGGGACTAGCGGCCACAATGAGCAGTTCTTC; CDR3 protein: CASSSPGTSGHNEQFF
clone size: .; V gene: TRBV19; J gene: TRBJ2-1; D gene: TRBD2; CDR3 DNA: TGTGCCAGTAGTATAGACGGCGGGAGCTCCTACAATGAGCAGTTCTTC; CDR3 protein: CASSIDGGSSYNEQFF
clone size: .; V gene: TRBV7-2; J gene: TRBJ1-6; D gene: .; CDR3 DNA: TGTGCCAGCAGCTCTCTGTTAGCGTCACCCCTCCACTTT; CDR3 protein: CASSSLLASPLHF
clone size: .; V gene: TRBV6-6; J gene: TRBJ2-1; D gene: .; CDR3 DNA: TGTGCCAGCAGCCGTAGCGGAAGCTCCTACAATGAGCAGTTCTTC; CDR3 protein: CASSRSGSSYNEQFF
clone size: once; V gene: TRBV6-5; J gene: TRBJ1-1; D gene: .; CDR3 DNA: TGTGCCAGCAGTTACCTTAGACACGGAGAAGCTTTCTTT; CDR3 protein: CASSYLRHGEAFF
clone size: few; V gene: TRBV4-2; J gene: TRBJ2-1; D gene: TRBD2; CDR3 DNA: TGTGCCAGCAGCCAGGAGCTAGCGGGAACCCGCCCAGCGGAGCAGTTCTTC; CDR3 protein: CASSQELAGTRPAEQFF
clone size: once; V gene: TRBV6-1; J gene: TRBJ2-7; D gene: .; CDR3 DNA: TGTGCCAGCAGTGAAGTCAGGGGCTACGAGCAGTACTTC; CDR3 protein: CASSEVRGYEQYF
clone size: .; V gene: TRBV19; J gene: TRBJ2-7; D gene: .; CDR3 DNA: TGTGCCAGTAGTATAGTAGGGCCAGGGATCTACGAGCAGTACTTC; CDR3 protein: CASSIVGPGIYEQYF
clone size: .; V gene: TRBV28; J gene: TRBJ2-1; D gene: .; CDR3 DNA: TGTGCCAGCAGGGATAACAATGAGCAGTTCTTC; CDR3 protein: CASRDNNEQFF
clone size: .; V gene: TRBV6-1; J gene: TRBJ2-7; D gene: .; CDR3 DNA: .; CDR3 protein: CASNRFGAGEQYF
clone size: .; V gene: TRBV6-6; J gene: TRBJ1-6; D gene: .; CDR3 DNA: TGTGCCAGCAGCACGGGGGACCCCAATTCACCCCTCCACTTT; CDR3 protein: CASSTGDPNSPLHF
clone size: .; V gene: TRBV2; J gene: TRBJ2-7; D gene: TRBD1; CDR3 DNA: TGTGCCAGCAGTGAAGCGAGGGGGCACGAGCAGTACTTC; CDR3 protein: CASSEARGHEQYF
clone size: .; V gene: TRBV10-3; J gene: TRBJ2-3; D gene: .; CDR3 DNA: TGTGCCATCAGTGAGGCTCTGCGGGACACAGATACGCAGTATTTT; CDR3 protein: CAISEALRDTDTQYF
clone size: .; V gene: TRBV6-5; J gene: TRBJ2-1; D gene: .; CDR3 DNA: TGTGCCAGCAGTTACGGCCTGGGTCACAATGAGCAGTTCTTC; CDR3 protein: CASSYGLGHNEQFF
clone size: .; V gene: TRBV6-5; J gene: TRBJ1-3; D gene: TRBD1; CDR3 DNA: TGTGCCAGCAGCCCTCAGGGGGGCACCATATATTTT; CDR3 protein: CASSPQGGTIYF
clone size: .; V gene: TRBV28; J gene: TRBJ1-1; D gene: .; CDR3 DNA: TGTGCCAGCAGTTTCTCTCCGGGGAGGTGGAACACTGAAGCTTTCTTT; CDR3 protein: CASSFSPGRWNTEAFF
clone size: .; V gene: TRBV10-2; J gene: TRBJ2-2; D gene: TRBD2; CDR3 DNA: TGCGCCAGCAGTGAGCCTAGCGGGGCGAACACCGGGGAGCTGTTTTTT; CDR3 protein: CASSEPSGANTGELFF
clone size: few; V gene: TRBV6-1; J gene: TRBJ1-3; D gene: .; CDR3 DNA: TGTGCCAGCAGTGCAACCCACACCTTCTCTGGAAACACCATATATTTT; CDR3 protein: CASSATHTFSGNTIYF
clone size: few; V gene: TRBV12-5; J gene: TRBJ2-1; D gene: TRBD2; CDR3 DNA: TGTGCTAGTGGTTTGGGACTAGCGGGAGGCAGCTCCTACAATGAGCAGTTCTTC; CDR3 protein: CASGLGLAGGSSYNEQFF
clone size: few; V gene: TRBV6-1; J gene: TRBJ1-5; D gene: .; CDR3 DNA: TGTGCCAGCAGTGAAGCGAGTATTAATCAGCCCCAGCATTTT; CDR3 protein: CASSEASINQPQHF
clone size: .; V gene: TRBV30; J gene: TRBJ1-1; D gene: .; CDR3 DNA: TGTGCCACGGGGGGACGGGGCCGGAACACTGAAGCTTTCTTT; CDR3 protein: CATGGRGRNTEAFF
clone size: .; V gene: TRBV5-1; J gene: TRBJ2-1; D gene: TRBD2; CDR3 DNA: TGCGCCAGCAGGCCAGGACTAGGGACCGGGGAGCAGTTCTTC; CDR3 protein: CASRPGLGTGEQFF
clone size: .; V gene: TRBV7-9; J gene: TRBJ2-7; D gene: .; CDR3 DNA: TGTGCCAGCAGCCTACAATTAGGGCTCGCCGAGCAGTACTTC; CDR3 protein: CASSLQLGLAEQYF
clone size: .; V gene: TRBV19; J gene: TRBJ2-1; D gene: .; CDR3 DNA: TGTGCCAGTAGTACCGTACAGGGACCTGAGCAGTTCTTC; CDR3 protein: CASSTVQGPEQFF
clone size: .; V gene: TRBV5-5; J gene: TRBJ2-1; D gene: TRBD2; CDR3 DNA: TGTGCCAGCAGCCACGATCCGGGACTAAGTCCCTACAATGAGCAGTTCTTC; CDR3 protein: CASSHDPGLSPYNEQFF
clone size: .; V gene: TRBV6-1; J gene: TRBJ1-5; D gene: .; CDR3 DNA: TGTGCCAGCAGACACACAGGTAGCAATCAGCCCCAGCATTTT; CDR3 protein: CASRHTGSNQPQHF
clone size: .; V gene: TRBV10-3; J gene: TRBJ2-5; D gene: .; CDR3 DNA: TGTGCCATCAGTTTCAGGGGCCAAGAGACCCAGTACTTC; CDR3 protein: CAISFRGQETQYF
clone size: .; V gene: TRBV10-2; J gene: TRBJ2-1; D gene: TRBD1; CDR3 DNA: TGCGCCAGCAGGGACCGGGACAGGATCTACAATGAGCAGTTCTTC; CDR3 protein: CASRDRDRIYNEQFF
clone size: .; V gene: TRBV6-6; J gene: TRBJ1-2; D gene: .; CDR3 DNA: TGTGCCAGCAGCCGCGAATATGGCTACACCTTC; CDR3 protein: CASSREYGYTF
clone size: .; V gene: TRBV2; J gene: TRBJ2-2; D gene: .; CDR3 DNA: TGTGCCAGCGAGGGACAAGCGAACACCGGGGAGCTGTTTTTT; CDR3 protein: CASEGQANTGELFF
clone size: once; V gene: TRBV5-1; J gene: TRBJ2-1; D gene: TRBD2; CDR3 DNA: TGCGCCAGCAGCGTACGCGGACTAGCGGGGAGCAATGAGCAGTTCTTC; CDR3 protein: CASSVRGLAGSNEQFF
clone size: .; V gene: TRBV25-1; J gene: TRBJ1-2; D gene: TRBD1; CDR3 DNA: TGTGCCAGCAGTGAGACGGGGGGACAGACTTTAGTCTACACCTTC; CDR3 protein: CASSETGGQTLVYTF